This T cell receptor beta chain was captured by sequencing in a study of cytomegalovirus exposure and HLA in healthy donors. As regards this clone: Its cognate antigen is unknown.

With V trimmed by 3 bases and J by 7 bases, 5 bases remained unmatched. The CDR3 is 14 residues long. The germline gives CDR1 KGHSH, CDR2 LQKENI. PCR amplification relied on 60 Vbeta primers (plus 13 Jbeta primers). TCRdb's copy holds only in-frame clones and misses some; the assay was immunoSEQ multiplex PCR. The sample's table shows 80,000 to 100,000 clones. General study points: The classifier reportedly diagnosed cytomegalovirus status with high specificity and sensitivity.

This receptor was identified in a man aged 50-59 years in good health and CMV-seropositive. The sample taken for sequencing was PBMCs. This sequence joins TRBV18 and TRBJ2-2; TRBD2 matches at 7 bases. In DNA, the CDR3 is TGTGCCAGCTCACCGGCTAGCGGATACGGGGAGCTGTTTTTT. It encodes CASSPASGYGELFF.